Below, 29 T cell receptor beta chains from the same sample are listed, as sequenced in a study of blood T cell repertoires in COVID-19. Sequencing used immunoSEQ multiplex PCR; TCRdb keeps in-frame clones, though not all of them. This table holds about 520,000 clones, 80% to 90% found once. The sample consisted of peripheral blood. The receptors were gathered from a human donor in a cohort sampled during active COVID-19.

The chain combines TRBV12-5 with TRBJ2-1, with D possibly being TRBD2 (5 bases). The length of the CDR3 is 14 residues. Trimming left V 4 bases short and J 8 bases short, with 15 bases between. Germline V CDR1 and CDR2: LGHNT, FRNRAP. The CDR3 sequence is CASGWGASRDEQFF. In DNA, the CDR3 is TGTGCTAGTGGTTGGGGAGCCTCTAGGGATGAGCAGTTCTTC.

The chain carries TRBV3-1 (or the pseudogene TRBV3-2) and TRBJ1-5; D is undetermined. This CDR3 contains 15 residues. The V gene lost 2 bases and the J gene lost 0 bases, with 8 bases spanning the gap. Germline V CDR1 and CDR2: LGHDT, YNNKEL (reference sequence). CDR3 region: CASSQQATSNQPQHF. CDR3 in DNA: TGTGCCAGCAGCCAACAGGCAACTAGCAATCAGCCCCAGCATTTT.

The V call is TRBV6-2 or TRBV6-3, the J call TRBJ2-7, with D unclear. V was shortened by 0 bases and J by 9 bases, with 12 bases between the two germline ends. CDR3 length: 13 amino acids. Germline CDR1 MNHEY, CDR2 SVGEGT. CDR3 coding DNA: TGTGCCAGCAGTTACTCGAAAGCACCCATGCAGTACTTC. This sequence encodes CASSYSKAPMQYF.

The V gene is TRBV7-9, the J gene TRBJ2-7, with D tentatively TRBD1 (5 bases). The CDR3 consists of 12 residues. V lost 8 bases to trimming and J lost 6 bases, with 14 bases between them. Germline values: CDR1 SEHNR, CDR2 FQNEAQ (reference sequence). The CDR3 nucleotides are TGTGCCAGCGGGCAGGGATCGGTCGAGCAGTACTTC. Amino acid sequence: CASGQGSVEQYF. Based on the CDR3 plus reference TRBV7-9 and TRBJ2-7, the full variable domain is DTGVSQNPRHKITKRGQNVTFRCDPISEHNRLYWYRQTLGQGPEFLTYFQNEAQLEKSRLLSDRFSAERPKGSFSTLEIQRTEQGDSAMYLCASGQGSVEQYFGPGTRLTVT.

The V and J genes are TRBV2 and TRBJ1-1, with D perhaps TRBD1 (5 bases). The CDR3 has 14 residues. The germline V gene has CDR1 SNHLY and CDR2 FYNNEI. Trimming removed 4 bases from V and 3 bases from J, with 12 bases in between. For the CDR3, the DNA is TGTGCCAGCAGTGGGGGCCTTCAGGACACTGAAGCTTTCTTT. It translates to CASSGGLQDTEAFF.

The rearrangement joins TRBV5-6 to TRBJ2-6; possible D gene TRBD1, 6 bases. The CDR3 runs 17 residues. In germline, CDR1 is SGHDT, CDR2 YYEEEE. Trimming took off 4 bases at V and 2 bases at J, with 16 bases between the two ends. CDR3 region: CASSPPQGTAGANVLTF. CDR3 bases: TGTGCCAGCAGCCCTCCACAGGGAACCGCTGGGGCCAACGTCCTGACTTTC.

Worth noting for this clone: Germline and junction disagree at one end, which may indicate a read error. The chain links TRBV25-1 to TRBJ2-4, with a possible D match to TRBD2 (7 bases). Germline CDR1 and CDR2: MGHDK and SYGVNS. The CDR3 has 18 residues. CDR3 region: CASSEPLSTGGQENFQYF. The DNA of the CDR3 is TGTGCCAGCAGTGAACCACTCTCCACGGGGGGCCAAGAAAACTTTCAGTACTTC. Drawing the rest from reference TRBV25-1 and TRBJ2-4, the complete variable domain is EADIYQTPRYLVIGTGKKITLECSQTMGHDKMYWYQQDPGMELHLIHYSYGVNSTEKGDLSSESTVSRIRTEHFPLTLESARPSHTSQYLCASSEPLSTGGQENFQYFGAGTRLSVL.

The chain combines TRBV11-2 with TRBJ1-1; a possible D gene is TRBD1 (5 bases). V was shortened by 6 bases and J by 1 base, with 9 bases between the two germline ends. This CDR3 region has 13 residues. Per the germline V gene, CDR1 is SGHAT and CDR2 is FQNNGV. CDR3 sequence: CASSTGTNTEAFF. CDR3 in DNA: TGTGCCAGCAGTACAGGTACGAACACTGAAGCTTTCTTT.

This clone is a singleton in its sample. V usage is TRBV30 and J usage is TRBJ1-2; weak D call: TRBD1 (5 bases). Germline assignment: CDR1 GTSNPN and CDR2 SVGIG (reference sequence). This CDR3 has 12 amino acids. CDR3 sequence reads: CAKFGHFYGYTF. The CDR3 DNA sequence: TGTGCGAAATTTGGACACTTCTATGGCTACACCTTC.

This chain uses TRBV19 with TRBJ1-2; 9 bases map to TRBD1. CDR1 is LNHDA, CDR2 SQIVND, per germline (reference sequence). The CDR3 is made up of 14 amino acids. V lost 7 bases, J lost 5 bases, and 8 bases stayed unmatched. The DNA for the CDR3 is TGTGCCAGTAATAAGGACAGGGGACCTTATGGCTACACCTTC. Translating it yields CASNKDRGPYGYTF.

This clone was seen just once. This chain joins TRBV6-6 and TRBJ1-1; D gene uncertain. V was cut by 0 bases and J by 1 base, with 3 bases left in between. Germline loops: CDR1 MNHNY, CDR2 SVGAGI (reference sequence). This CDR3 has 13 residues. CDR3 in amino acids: CASSYSQNTEAFF. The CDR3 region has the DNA TGTGCCAGCAGTTACTCACAGAACACTGAAGCTTTCTTT.

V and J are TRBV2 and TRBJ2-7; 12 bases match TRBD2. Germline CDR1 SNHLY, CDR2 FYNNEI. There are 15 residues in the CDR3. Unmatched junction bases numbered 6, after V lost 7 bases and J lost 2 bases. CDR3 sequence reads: CASKVTSGSTYEQYF. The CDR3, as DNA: TGTGCCAGCAAAGTGACTAGCGGGAGCACCTACGAGCAGTACTTC.

DNA for the CDR3: TGTGCCAGCAGCCCACAGCTGAGCCCCTACAATGAGCAGTTCTTC. Its protein product is CASSPQLSPYNEQFF. The genes are TRBV7-6 and TRBJ2-1; D gene ambiguous. Trimming removed 5 bases from V and 2 bases from J, with 13 bases in between. Looked up from germline, CDR1 is SGHVS and CDR2 is FNYEAQ. The CDR3 extends over 15 amino acids.

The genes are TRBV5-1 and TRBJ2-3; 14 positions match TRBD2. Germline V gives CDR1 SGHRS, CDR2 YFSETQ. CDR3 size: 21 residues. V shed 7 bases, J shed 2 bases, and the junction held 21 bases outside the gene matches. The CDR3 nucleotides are TGCGCCAGCCGCCCTCTTCAGGGGGTGGGGACTAGCGGGAGAATCACAGATACGCAGTATTTT. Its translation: CASRPLQGVGTSGRITDTQYF.

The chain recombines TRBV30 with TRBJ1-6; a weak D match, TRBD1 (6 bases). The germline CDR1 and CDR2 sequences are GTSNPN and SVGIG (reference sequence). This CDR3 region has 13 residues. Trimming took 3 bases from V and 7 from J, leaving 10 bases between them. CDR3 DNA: TGTGCCTGGAGATCAGGGGCCAATTCACCCCTCCACTTT. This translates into CAWRSGANSPLHF.

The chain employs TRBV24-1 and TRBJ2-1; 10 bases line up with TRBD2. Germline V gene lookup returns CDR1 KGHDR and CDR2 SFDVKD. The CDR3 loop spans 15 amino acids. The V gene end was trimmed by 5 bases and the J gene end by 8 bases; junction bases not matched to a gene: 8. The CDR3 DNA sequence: TGTGCCACCAGTGCACCTAGCGGGAGTATGTATGAGCAGTTCTTC. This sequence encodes CATSAPSGSMYEQFF.

Here the CDR3 DNA reads TGTGCCAGCAGCTTGGGAGCGCGACAAGAGACCCAGTACTTC. This encodes CASSLGARQETQYF. This chain joins TRBV5-4 and TRBJ2-5; no firm D call. V was pared by 0 bases and J by 2 bases, with 8 bases between. The CDR3 has 14 amino acids. Germline CDR1 and CDR2: SGHNT and YYREEE (reference sequence).

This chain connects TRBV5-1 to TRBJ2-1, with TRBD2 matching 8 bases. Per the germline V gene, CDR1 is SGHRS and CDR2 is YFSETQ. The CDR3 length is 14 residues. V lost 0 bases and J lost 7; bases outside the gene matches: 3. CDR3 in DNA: TGCGCCAGCAGCTTGGGGCCGGGAGGGAATGAGCAGTTCTTC. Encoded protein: CASSLGPGGNEQFF.

The CDR3 DNA is TGCGCCAGCAGCTCCTTGATAGCGGGAGGGCCAAATCGGGAGACCCAGTACTTC. Translating it yields CASSSLIAGGPNRETQYF. V and J are TRBV5-1 and TRBJ2-5; 11 bases are shared with TRBD2. The CDR3 contains 18 residues. Germline trimming cut 3 bases from V and 5 bases from J; bases unmatched to any gene: 15. Germline V gene lookup returns CDR1 SGHRS and CDR2 YFSETQ.

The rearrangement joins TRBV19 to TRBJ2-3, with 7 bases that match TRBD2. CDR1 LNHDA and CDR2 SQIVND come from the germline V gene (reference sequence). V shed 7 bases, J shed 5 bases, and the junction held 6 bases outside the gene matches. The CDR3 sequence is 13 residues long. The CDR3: CASNYGGGDTQYF. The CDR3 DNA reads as TGTGCCAGTAACTACGGCGGGGGAGATACGCAGTATTTT.

This CDR3 reads CASSTGLAGAYEQYF. In DNA, the CDR3 is TGTGCCAGCAGCACCGGACTAGCGGGAGCCTACGAGCAGTACTTC. The chain joins TRBV7-3 to TRBJ2-7; TRBD2 agrees at 13 bases. The germline V gene encodes CDR1 SGHTA and CDR2 FQGTGA. CDR3 length: 15 amino acids. V lost 5 bases to trimming and J lost 2 bases; unmatched junction nucleotides: 3. Full variable domain (remainder filled in from reference TRBV7-3 and TRBJ2-7): GAGVSQTPSNKVTEKGKYVELRCDPISGHTALYWYRQSLGQGPEFLIYFQGTGAADDSGLPNDRFFAVRPEGSVSTLKIQRTERGDSAVYLCASSTGLAGAYEQYFGPGTRLTVT.

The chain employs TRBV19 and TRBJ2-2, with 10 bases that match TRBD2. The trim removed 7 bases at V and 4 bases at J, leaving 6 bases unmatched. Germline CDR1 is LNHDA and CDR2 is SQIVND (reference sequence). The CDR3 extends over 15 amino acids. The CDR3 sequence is CASMGGLALTGELFF. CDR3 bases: TGTGCCAGTATGGGGGGACTAGCGCTCACCGGGGAGCTGTTTTTT.

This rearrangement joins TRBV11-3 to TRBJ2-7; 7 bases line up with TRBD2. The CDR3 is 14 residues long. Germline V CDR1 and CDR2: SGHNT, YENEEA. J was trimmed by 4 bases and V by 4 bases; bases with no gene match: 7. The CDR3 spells CASSWGGPSYEQYF. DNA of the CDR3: TGTGCCAGCAGCTGGGGAGGGCCGTCGTACGAGCAGTACTTC.

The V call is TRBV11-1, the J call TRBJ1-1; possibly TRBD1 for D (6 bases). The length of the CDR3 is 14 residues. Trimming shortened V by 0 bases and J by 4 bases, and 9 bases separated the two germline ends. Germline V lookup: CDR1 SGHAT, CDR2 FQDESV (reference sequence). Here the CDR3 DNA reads TGTGCCAGCAGCTTAGCAGGGGGTGGCACTGAAGCTTTCTTT. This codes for CASSLAGGGTEAFF. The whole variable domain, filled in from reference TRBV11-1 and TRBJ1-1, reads EAEVAQSPRYKITEKSQAVAFWCDPISGHATLYWYRQILGQGPELLVQFQDESVVDDSQLPKDRFSAERLKGVDSTLKIQPAELGDSAMYLCASSLAGGGTEAFFGQGTRLTVV.

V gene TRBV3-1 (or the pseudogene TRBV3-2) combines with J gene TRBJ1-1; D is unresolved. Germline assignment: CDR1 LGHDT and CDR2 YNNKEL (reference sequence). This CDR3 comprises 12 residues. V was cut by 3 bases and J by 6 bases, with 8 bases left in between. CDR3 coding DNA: TGTGCCAGCAGCCACGAGCGCGCTGAAGCTTTCTTT. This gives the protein CASSHERAEAFF.

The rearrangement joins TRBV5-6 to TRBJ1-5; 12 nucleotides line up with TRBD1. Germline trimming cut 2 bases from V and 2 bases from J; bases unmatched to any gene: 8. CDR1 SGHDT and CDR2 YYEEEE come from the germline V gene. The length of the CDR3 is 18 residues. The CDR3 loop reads CASSFAGTGGAGNQPQHF. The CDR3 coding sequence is TGTGCCAGCAGCTTCGCCGGGACAGGGGGCGCGGGCAATCAGCCCCAGCATTTT. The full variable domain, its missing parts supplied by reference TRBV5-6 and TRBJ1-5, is DAGVTQSPTHLIKTRGQQVTLRCSPKSGHDTVSWYQQALGQGPQFIFQYYEEEERQRGNFPDRFSGHQFPNYSSELNVNALLLGDSALYLCASSFAGTGGAGNQPQHFGDGTRLSIL.

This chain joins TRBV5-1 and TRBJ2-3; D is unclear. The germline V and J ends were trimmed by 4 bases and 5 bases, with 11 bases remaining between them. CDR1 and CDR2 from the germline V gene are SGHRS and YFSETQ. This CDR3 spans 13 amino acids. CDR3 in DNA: TGCGCCAGCAGCCTAGAGGTTATAGATACGCAGTATTTT. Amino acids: CASSLEVIDTQYF.

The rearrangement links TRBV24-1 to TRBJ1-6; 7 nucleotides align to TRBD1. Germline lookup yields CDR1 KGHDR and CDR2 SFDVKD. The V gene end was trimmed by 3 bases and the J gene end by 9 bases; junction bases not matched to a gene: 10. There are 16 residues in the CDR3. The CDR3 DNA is TGTGCCACCAGTGATAGTGTGACAGGGCATGGTTCACCCCTCCACTTT. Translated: CATSDSVTGHGSPLHF.

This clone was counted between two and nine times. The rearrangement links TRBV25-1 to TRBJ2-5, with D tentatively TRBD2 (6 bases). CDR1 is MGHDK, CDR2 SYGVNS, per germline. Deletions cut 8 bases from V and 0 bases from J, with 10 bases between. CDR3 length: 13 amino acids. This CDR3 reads CASSRDYQETQYF. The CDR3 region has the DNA TGTGCCAGCTCCCGGGACTACCAAGAGACCCAGTACTTC. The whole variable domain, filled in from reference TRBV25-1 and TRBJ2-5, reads EADIYQTPRYLVIGTGKKITLECSQTMGHDKMYWYQQDPGMELHLIHYSYGVNSTEKGDLSSESTVSRIRTEHFPLTLESARPSHTSQYLCASSRDYQETQYFGPGTRLLVL.